This T cell receptor (beta chain) was sequenced in a study of shared clonotypes between healthy human individuals. Study context: A few men and a couple of women, aged 18 to 49, were donors. Study-level points and caveats: Large depth notwithstanding, sorted-subset sequencing proved incomplete by rarefaction.

The CDR3 extends over 11 amino acids. CDR1 and CDR2 (germline): PRHDT, FYEKMQ (reference sequence). V lost 6 bases to trimming and J lost 7 bases, with 7 bases between them. CD45RO-negative, CCR7-selected cells formed the naive CD8 fraction, which excluded terminally differentiated effector memory CD45RA+ cells. Concerning this clone itself: The antigen remains unidentified.

TCRdb keeps only in-frame clones here, not all; method: immunoSEQ multiplex PCR. In the table there are some 2 million clones, about 95% of which are singletons. Material: naive CD8+ T cells sorted from blood. The chain recombines TRBV13 with TRBJ2-1; D possibly corresponds to TRBD1 (6 bases). The sequence was obtained from a man between 18 and 35 years old in good health. The CDR3 is CASSQGNEQFF. In DNA form, the CDR3 reads TGTGCCAGCAGTCAGGGGAATGAGCAGTTCTTC. Based on the CDR3 plus reference TRBV13 and TRBJ2-1, the full variable domain is AAGVIQSPRHLIKEKRETATLKCYPIPRHDTVYWYQQGPGQDPQFLISFYEKMQSDKGSIPDRFSAQQFSDYHSELNMSSLELGDSALYFCASSQGNEQFFGPGTRLTVL.